Detailed here is one T cell receptor (beta chain). Its antigen is as yet unknown. A multiplex PCR containing 32 V primers and 13 J primers was used to amplify TCR beta CDR3. TCRdb redid the calling of the multiplex PCR reads with MiXCR, one entry per CDR3 protein. Of tens of thousands of distinct CDR3 sequences in the sample, under 35% were seen once. The data were obtained in a study of immune heterogeneity within non-small cell lung tumors. Study-wide results and caveats: The study found identical dominant CDR3 beta clonotypes recurring across tumor sites within a patient, alongside site-unique high-frequency clones.

Bulk tumor genomic DNA constituted the template, at around 610 ng per sample. Multiple biopsies spaced far apart were taken from each primary tumor during surgery. Before undergoing curative surgery, patients had newly diagnosed non-small cell lung cancer that was untreated. With 5 bases clipped from V and 5 bases from J, the junction kept 10 bases outside the gene matches. Germline CDR1 reads DFQATT; CDR2 reads SNEGSKA (reference sequence). The CDR3 is made up of 14 amino acids. The chain couples TRBV20-1 to TRBJ2-5; 8 nucleotides line up with TRBD1. Sequenced: lung tumor tissue. The clonotype originates from a man in his forties with non-small cell lung cancer. CDR3 region: CSAPGGAGKETQYF. The DNA of the CDR3 is TGCAGTGCTCCAGGGGGCGCGGGAAAGGAGACCCAGTACTTC.